The sequence of this TCR beta chain was determined in a study of T-cell memory formation after mild COVID-19. Background on the study: The two donors had largely donor-specific TCR clusters. The study's findings and limits: Later expanders leaned toward CD4+, whereas clones contracting from day 15 to 85 were balanced CD4/CD8. Shrinking CD4+ clones were chiefly CM and EM; CD8+ ones were chiefly EMRA.

TCRdb re-derived calls from the 5' RACE reads in MiXCR, one entry per CDR3 protein. The data contain roughly 550,000 distinct CDR3 sequences, around 21% of them singletons. The germline V and J ends were trimmed by 7 bases and 8 bases, with 20 bases remaining between them. There are 14 residues in the CDR3. CDR1 MNHEY and CDR2 SVGAGI come from the germline V gene. To note about this clonotype: Its target is not known.

The sequenced material came from PBMCs or a T cell subset sorted from them (not recorded which). This TCR was sampled from an adult woman who had mild COVID-19 (a few samples of this study predate the infection). Cell type and time point are not known. The chain links TRBV6-5 to TRBJ1-1, with unresolved D. The CDR3 spells CASITSIGRNEAFF. The CDR3 DNA reads TGTGCCAGCATTACTTCGATAGGGCGGAACGAAGCTTTCTTT.